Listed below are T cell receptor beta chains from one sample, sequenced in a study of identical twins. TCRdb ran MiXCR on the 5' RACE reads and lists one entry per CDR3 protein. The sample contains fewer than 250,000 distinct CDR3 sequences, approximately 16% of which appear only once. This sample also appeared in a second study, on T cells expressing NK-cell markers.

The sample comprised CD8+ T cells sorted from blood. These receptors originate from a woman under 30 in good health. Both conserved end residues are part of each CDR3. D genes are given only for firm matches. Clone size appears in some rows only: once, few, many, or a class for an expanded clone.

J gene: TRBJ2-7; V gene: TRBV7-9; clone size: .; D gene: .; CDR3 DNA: TGTGCCAGCAGCCCTATGTGGGAGCAGTACTTC; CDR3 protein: CASSPMWEQYF
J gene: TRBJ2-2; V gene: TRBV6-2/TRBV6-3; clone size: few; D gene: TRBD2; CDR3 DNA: TGTGCCAGCTGGACCGACGGCGGGAGACGGGAGCTGTTTTTT; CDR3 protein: CASWTDGGRRELFF
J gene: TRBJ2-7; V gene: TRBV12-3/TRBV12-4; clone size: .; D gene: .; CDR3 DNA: TGTGCCAGCAGTTTTAGGGCAGCCGGAGACGAGCAGTACTTC; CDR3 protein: CASSFRAAGDEQYF
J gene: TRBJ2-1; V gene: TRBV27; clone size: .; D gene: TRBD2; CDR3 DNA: TGTGCCAGCAGTCCTACGCCCATAGCGGGAGGAAGGGGTGAGCAGTTCTTC; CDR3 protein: CASSPTPIAGGRGEQFF
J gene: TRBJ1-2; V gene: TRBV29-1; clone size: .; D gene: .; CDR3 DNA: TGCAGCGTTGACCCCGGCAGGGATGATGGCTACACCTTC; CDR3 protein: CSVDPGRDDGYTF
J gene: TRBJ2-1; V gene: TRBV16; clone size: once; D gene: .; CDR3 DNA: TGTGCCAGCAGCCATTCGGTCAATGAGCAGTTCTTC; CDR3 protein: CASSHSVNEQFF
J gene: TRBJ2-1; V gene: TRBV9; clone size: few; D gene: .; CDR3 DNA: TGTGCCAGCGGAGCGCCAAATTTCTTC; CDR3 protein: CASGAPNFF
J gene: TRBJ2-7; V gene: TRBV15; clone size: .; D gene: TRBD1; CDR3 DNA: TGTGCCACCAGCGAGCAGGGACAGGAGCAGTACTTC; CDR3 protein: CATSEQGQEQYF
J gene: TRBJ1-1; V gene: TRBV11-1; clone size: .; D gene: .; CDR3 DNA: TGTGCCAGCAGAAGCTGGGGAACTGAAGCTTTCTTT; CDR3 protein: CASRSWGTEAFF
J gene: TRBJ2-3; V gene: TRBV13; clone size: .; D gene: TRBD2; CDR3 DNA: TGTGCCAGCAGCTTAGTGGCTAGCGGGAGATGGGCCACAGATACGCAGTATTTT; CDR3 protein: CASSLVASGRWATDTQYF
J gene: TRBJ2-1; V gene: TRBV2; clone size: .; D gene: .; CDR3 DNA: TGTGCCAGCACCAAAGGAGATGAGCAGTTCTTC; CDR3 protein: CASTKGDEQFF
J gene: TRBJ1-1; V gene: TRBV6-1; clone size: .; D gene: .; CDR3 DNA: TGTGCCAGCAGTCCCGGACTGCACACTGAAGCTTTCTTT; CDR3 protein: CASSPGLHTEAFF
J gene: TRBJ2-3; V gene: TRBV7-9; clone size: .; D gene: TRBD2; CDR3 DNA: TGTGCCAGCAGCTTGGGAGGGAACCCCTCCGCAGATACGCAGTATTTT; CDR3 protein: CASSLGGNPSADTQYF
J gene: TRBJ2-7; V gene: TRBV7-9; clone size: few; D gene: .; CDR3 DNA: TGTGCCAGCAGCTTAGCGACGGGGGCAGCCTACGAGCAGTACTTC; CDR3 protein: CASSLATGAAYEQYF
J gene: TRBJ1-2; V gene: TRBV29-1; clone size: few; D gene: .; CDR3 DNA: TGCAGCGCTCCCGGGGGGGGCTATGGCTACACCTTC; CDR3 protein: CSAPGGGYGYTF
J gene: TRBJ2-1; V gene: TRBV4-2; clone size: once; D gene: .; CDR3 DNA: TGTGCCAGCAGCCAAGAAACCAGCAATGAGCAGTTCTTC; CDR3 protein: CASSQETSNEQFF
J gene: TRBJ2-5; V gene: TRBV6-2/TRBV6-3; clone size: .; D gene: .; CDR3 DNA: TGTGCCAGCAGTTACTCTACCGAACCCGTGACTAAGCCGGAGACCCAGTACTTC; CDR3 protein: CASSYSTEPVTKPETQYF
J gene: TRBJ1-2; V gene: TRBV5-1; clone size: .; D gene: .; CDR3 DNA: TGCGCCAGCAGCAACCTGGGGGATGGCTACACCTTC; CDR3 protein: CASSNLGDGYTF
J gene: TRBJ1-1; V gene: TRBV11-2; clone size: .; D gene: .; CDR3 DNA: TGTGCCAGCAGCCGAGGTGTAACTGAAGCTTTCTTT; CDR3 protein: CASSRGVTEAFF
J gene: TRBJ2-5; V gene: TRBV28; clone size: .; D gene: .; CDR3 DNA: TGTGCCGCCACAGACGGGAGAGTAGCCCAGTACTTC; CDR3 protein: CAATDGRVAQYF
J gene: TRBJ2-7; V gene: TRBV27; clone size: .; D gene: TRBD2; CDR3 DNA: TGTGCCAGCAGTTTAACGGAAGCGGGAGGACCCTACGAGCAGTACTTC; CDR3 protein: CASSLTEAGGPYEQYF
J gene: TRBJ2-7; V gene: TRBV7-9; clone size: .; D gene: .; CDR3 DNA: TGTGCCAGCAGCTCCCTTGGGGTACAGTACTTC; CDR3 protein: CASSSLGVQYF
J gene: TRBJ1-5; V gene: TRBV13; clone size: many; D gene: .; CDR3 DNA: TGTGCCAGCAGCTTAGGAGGAAACAATCAGCCCCAGCATTTT; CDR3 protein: CASSLGGNNQPQHF
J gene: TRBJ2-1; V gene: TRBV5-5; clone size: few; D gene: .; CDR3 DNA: TGTGCCAGCAGCCCAGGAAGGGGCTCCTACAATGAGCAGTTCTTC; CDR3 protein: CASSPGRGSYNEQFF
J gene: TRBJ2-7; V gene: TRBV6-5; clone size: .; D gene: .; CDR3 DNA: TGTGCCAGCAGTTACAGACTGGAGTCCTACGAGCAGTACTTC; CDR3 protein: CASSYRLESYEQYF
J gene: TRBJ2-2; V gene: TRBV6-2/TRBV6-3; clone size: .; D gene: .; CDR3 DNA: TGTGCCAGCAGACGCATCGAGAGAGCGAACACCGGGGAGCTGTTTTTT; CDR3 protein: CASRRIERANTGELFF
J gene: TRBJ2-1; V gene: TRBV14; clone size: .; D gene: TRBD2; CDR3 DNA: TGTGCCAGCAGCCAAGGTGGCGGGAGAGGTTACAATGAGCAGTTCTTC; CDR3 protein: CASSQGGGRGYNEQFF
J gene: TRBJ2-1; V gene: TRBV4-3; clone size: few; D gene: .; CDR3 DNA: TGCGCCAGCAGCCAAGGGGCAGGGGCTGGGTACAATGAGCAGTTCTTC; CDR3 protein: CASSQGAGAGYNEQFF
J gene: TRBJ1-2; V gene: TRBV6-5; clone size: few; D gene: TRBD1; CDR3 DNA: TGTGCCAGCAGTTACCCATCCAGGGGGCTATATGGCTACACCTTC; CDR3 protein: CASSYPSRGLYGYTF
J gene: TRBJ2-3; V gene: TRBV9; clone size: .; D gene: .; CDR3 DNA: TGTGCCAGCAGCCCCCTCTCGAGCACAGATACGCAGTATTTT; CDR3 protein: CASSPLSSTDTQYF
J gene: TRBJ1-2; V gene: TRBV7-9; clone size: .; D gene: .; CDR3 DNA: TGTGCCAGCAGCTTATTGGGGGATAAGTACTATGGCTACACCTTC; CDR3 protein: CASSLLGDKYYGYTF
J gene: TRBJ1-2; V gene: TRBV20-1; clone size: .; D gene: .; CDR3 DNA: TGCAGTGCTAGTCCAGGGTATGGCTACACCTTC; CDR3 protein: CSASPGYGYTF
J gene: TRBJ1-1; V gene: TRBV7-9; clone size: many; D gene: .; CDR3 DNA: TGTGCCAGCAGCTTAGTGGGGACGACTGAAGCTTTCTTT; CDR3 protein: CASSLVGTTEAFF
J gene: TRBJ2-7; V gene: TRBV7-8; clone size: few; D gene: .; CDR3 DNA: TGTGCCAGCAGCTTAGAGGTTTACGGCGCCCCCTACGAGCAGTACTTC; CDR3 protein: CASSLEVYGAPYEQYF
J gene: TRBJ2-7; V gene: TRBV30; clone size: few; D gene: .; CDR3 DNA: TGTGCCTGGAGTTCCCGGACAGCGGATGACTACGAGCAGTACTTC; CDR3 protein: CAWSSRTADDYEQYF
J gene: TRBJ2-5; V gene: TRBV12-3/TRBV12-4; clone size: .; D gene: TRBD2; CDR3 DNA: TGTGCCAGCAGTCCAAGACTAGCGGGATGGGGAGAGACCCAGTACTTC; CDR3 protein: CASSPRLAGWGETQYF
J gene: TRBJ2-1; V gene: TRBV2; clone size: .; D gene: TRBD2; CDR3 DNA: TGTGCCAGCAGTGATCCTAGCGGGACCGGGCTCAATGAGCAGTTCTTC; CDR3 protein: CASSDPSGTGLNEQFF
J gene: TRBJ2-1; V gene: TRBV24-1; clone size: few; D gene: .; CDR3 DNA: TGTGCCACCAGTGATTCTACCTTAATCTACAATGAGCAGTTCTTC; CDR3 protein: CATSDSTLIYNEQFF
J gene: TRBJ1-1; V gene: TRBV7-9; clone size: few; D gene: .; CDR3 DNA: TGTGCCAGCAGCCCCCACGGCGGGCAGGGGTTGGGCACTGAAGCTTTCTTT; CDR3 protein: CASSPHGGQGLGTEAFF
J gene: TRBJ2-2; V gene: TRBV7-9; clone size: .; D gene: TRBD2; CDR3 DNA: TGTGCCAGCAGCGGGACTAGCGGGGACATCGGGGAGCTGTTTTTT; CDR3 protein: CASSGTSGDIGELFF
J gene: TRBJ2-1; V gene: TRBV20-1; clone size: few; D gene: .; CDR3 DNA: TGCAGTGCTATCAGAGGTCGCGATGAGCAGTTCTTC; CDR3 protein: CSAIRGRDEQFF
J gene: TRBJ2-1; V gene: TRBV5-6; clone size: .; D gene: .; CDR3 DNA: TGTGCCAGCAGAAGGGGGACGGGTTATGAGCAGTTCTTC; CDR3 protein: CASRRGTGYEQFF